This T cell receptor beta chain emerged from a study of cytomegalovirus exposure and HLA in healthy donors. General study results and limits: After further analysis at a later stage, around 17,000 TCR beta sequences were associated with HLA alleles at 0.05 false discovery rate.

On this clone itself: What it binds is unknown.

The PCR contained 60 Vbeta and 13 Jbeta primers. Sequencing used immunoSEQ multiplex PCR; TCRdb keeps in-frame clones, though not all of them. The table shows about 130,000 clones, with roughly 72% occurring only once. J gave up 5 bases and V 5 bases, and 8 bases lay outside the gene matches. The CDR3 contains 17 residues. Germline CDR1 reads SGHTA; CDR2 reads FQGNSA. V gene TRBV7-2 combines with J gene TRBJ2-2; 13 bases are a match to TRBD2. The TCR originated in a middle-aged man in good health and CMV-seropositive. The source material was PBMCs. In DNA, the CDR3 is TGTGCCAGCAGCCCACCACAACTAGCGGGGGGGACCGGGGAGCTGTTTTTT. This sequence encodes CASSPPQLAGGTGELFF.